Shown below are 6 T cell receptor beta chains from a single sample sequenced in a study of cytomegalovirus exposure and HLA in healthy donors. The study ran its PCR with 60 Vbeta and 13 Jbeta primers. Generated by immunoSEQ multiplex PCR, the TCRdb table keeps only in-frame clones and is missing some. Of approximately 190,000 clones in the sample, roughly 80% were seen once. Material for sequencing was PBMCs. The receptors derive from a man aged 35-49 years in good health and CMV-seropositive.

The chain links TRBV4-2 to TRBJ2-3; tentatively, D is TRBD2 (6 bases). The CDR3 is made up of 13 amino acids. Trimming removed 2 bases from V and 14 bases from J, with 17 bases in between. Germline assignment: CDR1 LGHNA and CDR2 YNFKEQ. The CDR3 DNA sequence: TGTGCCAGCAGCCAACAAATCCGGGACTTATTGTATTTT. Translation gives CASSQQIRDLLYF.

The chain joins TRBV5-1 to TRBJ2-1; possibly TRBD2 for D (5 bases). Germline V lookup: CDR1 SGHRS, CDR2 YFSETQ. Trimming stripped 2 bases from V and 0 bases from J, with 9 bases between. This CDR3 has 15 residues. The CDR3 region is CASSFPSGSYNEQFF. The DNA for the CDR3 is TGCGCCAGCAGCTTCCCAAGCGGCTCCTACAATGAGCAGTTCTTC.

Notes on this clone: The sample contains more than one DNA sequence encoding this CDR3. This chain uses TRBV25-1 with TRBJ1-2; TRBD1 matches at 8 bases. Germline trimming cut 2 bases from V and 8 bases from J; bases unmatched to any gene: 10. This CDR3 region has 15 residues. CDR1 and CDR2 from the germline V gene are MGHDK and SYGVNS. The CDR3 is CASSERSGGDDGYTF. In DNA, the CDR3 is TGTGCCAGCAGTGAAAGGTCAGGGGGCGATGACGGCTACACCTTC.

The table lists this clone with a count of one. This rearrangement joins TRBV10-3 to TRBJ2-3; 7 bases agree with TRBD2. V dropped 8 bases and J dropped 2; count of bases not matched to a gene: 4. Germline CDR1 reads ENHRY; CDR2 reads SYGVKD. This CDR3 region has 13 residues. CDR3 amino acids: CAIGEGTTDTQYF. The CDR3 nucleotides read TGTGCCATCGGGGAGGGTACCACAGATACGCAGTATTTT.

J is TRBJ1-6 and V is TRBV2; TRBD1 is a possible D gene (6 bases). Germline V gives CDR1 SNHLY, CDR2 FYNNEI. The CDR3 has 15 amino acids. The ends were cut back, 4 bases at V and 10 bases at J, with 17 bases in the middle. CDR3 bases: TGTGCCAGCAGTGGAGAAGGCAGGGGCGAGTCACCCCTCCACTTT. Protein sequence: CASSGEGRGESPLHF.

This clone appeared a single time. CDR3 DNA: TGTGCCAGCTCACCCGTCAGGGCGGAGACCCAGTACTTC. Protein product: CASSPVRAETQYF. The V gene is TRBV18, the J gene TRBJ2-5, with a possible D match to TRBD1 (5 bases). Germline V gives CDR1 KGHSH, CDR2 LQKENI. CDR3 size: 13 residues. V lost 3 bases, J lost 5 bases, and 10 bases lay in between.